This T cell receptor beta chain was observed in a study of shared clonotypes between healthy human individuals. Study-level points and caveats: Blood alone was sampled, and tissue repertoires likely differ.

Healthy adults negative for HIV, lacking recent acute infections or vaccinations, served as donors. Regarding this clone: As yet, its antigen is unknown.

Over several immunoSEQ plates, each subset's genomic DNA was distributed in even portions. Clones were read by immunoSEQ multiplex PCR, and TCRdb kept only the in-frame ones, dropping some. This table has about 1.5 million clones, 95% to 97% appearing once. V shed 4 bases and J shed 3 bases, with 13 bases lying between them. The CDR3 covers 14 residues. The V gene's germline CDR1 is GTSNPN and CDR2 SVGIG (reference sequence). The receptor was derived from a man aged 30 to 45 in good health. The chain couples TRBV30 to TRBJ2-1; TRBD2 might be the D (5 bases). The material sequenced was naive CD4+ T cells sorted from blood. Subset here: CD45RA+ positively selected. This CDR3 is CAWIPLSGYNEQFF. CDR3 coding DNA: TGTGCCTGGATTCCCTTAAGCGGCTACAATGAGCAGTTCTTC.